This TCR beta chain originates from a study of monozygotic twins with inflammatory bowel disease. Each CDR3 protein gets one entry in TCRdb, which reprocessed the 5' RACE reads and gives no DNA. The sample features around 380,000 distinct CDR3 sequences, with 2% to 3% in its top ten. Germline CDR1 is LGHDT and CDR2 is YNNKEL (reference sequence). The CDR3 covers 17 residues. The sequenced sample was blood. The V and J genes are TRBV3-1 and TRBJ1-1; TCRdb picks TRBD1, but there is no DNA to check that call. The TCR was taken from a human donor with ulcerative colitis or Crohn's disease, or a healthy co-twin of an affected twin (not recorded which). CDR3 protein: CASSQMVRGRGGTEAFF.